This T cell receptor beta chain appears in the sequencing data of a study of beta chain features in type 1 diabetes (dated by TCRdb to between 2017 and 2018). Some background on the complete study: Patients and healthy donors did not differ in mean age, gender distribution, total cell number or subset yield. A total of 107,917,701 sorted cells were examined across all samples, and RNA yield correlated strongly with the number of cells per subset. In the study, TCRB repertoires of sorted circulating CD4+ T cell subsets from recently diagnosed type 1 diabetes patients were compared with those of matched healthy donors. Naive and central memory subsets were obtained from all 30 or so donors, but regulatory and stem cell-like memory subsets were isolated from only 8 patients and roughly 8 healthy donors. Points the paper makes about the study in general: Naive, central memory and regulatory TCRB repertoires appeared more similar among patients than among healthy donors. PCR might favor shorter templates, but patient and control samples were amplified and corrected together, so any skew would affect both groups equally. At VDJ recombination sites, type 1 diabetes patients had fewer insertions and more deleted nucleotides, which implies abnormalities in thymic rearrangement. Only small numbers of individuals were included in the HLA sub-analyses, which left unresolved whether HLA type had any influence on TCRB rearrangement. Sequencing cDNA rather than genomic DNA could over-represent highly expressing activated cells, although activation and CD3 levels did not differ between groups. In all four CD4+ subsets, TCRB CDR3 length was moderately but significantly shorter in type 1 diabetes patients.

A single peripheral blood draw of roughly 0.11 L on average was collected from each donor into heparinised tubes. Naive, central memory, regulatory and stem cell-like memory CD4+ T cells were sorted on a BD FACSAria II using a panel including CD45RO, CCR7, CD25, CD127, CD95 and CD27. All sorted populations exceeded 95% purity. PBMCs were isolated immediately by Lymphoprep density gradient centrifugation and stained directly without culture. So that batch effects would be minimized, each experiment stained and sorted samples in pairs, pairing one healthy donor with one patient. The High Capacity cDNA Reverse Transcription Kit was used to reverse transcribe all of the isolated RNA, meaning that expressed TCRB transcripts were what got sequenced. Deep immunoSEQ sequencing was applied to naive, central memory and regulatory T cell samples, giving an average of roughly 3.5 million total reads per sample. After sorted cells were lysed in RLT buffer, RNA was extracted with DNase-treated RNeasy Micro or Mini kits, with the choice depending on cell number. To prevent cross-contamination, each cell subset was processed individually, whereas patient and healthy donor samples were processed jointly. The immunoSEQ multiplex PCR was used to amplify TCRB sequences from cDNA, yielding 87-bp fragments that span the CDR3 region. Sequencing of the amplicons was done on the Illumina HiSeq platform. In the paper's pipeline: PCR bias was computationally corrected using synthetic template baselines, reads within Hamming distance 2 were collapsed, and singletons that could not be merged were discarded. Reads were aligned against IMGT to assign V, D and J genes, CDR3 length and insertions or deletions at six rearrangement sites. Within each subset, clonotype counts were normalized to sorted cell number, and only after that were true diversity and Gini coefficients computed with the tcR R package. The overlap coefficient, calculated on TCRB nucleotide sequences, was used to measure repertoire sharing. As a proxy for the pre-selection repertoire, out-of-frame TCRB sequences from naive cells were analyzed. TCRdb retrieved this table from immuneACCESS and kept in-frame rearrangements only. Not all clones are present; in checked studies, unresolved V genes account for under half, and no reason is known for the remainder. The DNA gave D and trimming, while V, J and clone size come from that table. The sample data list about 340,000 clones, and around an eighth of these were observed just once. In total, the top ten clones hold 0.015% of the sample.

CDR1 and CDR2, looked up from the germline V gene, are SGDLS and YYNGEE. The CDR3, cysteine through phenylalanine, is 14 amino acids long. The only DNA kept is the CDR3, 42 bases in frame from the first base. From V the trimming removes 4 bases and from J it removes 10 bases, while the gene matches leave 8 bases of the junction unaccounted for. This clone was recorded a few times. Its antigen is not yet known. No base quality values were provided; no much bigger clone lies one nucleotide off. The V gene is TRBV9 and the J gene is TRBJ2-1, and 10 bases in between align with TRBD2. The sequence came from a woman aged 18-29 years with type 1 diabetes. The sample was naive CD4+ T cells from blood. Read against the paper, the sample's cell subset or site label means: true naive CD4+ T cells. The bases are TGTGCCAGCAGCCTCGGGACTAGCGCAGGGGAGCAGTTCTTC. Translated, this is CASSLGTSAGEQFF.